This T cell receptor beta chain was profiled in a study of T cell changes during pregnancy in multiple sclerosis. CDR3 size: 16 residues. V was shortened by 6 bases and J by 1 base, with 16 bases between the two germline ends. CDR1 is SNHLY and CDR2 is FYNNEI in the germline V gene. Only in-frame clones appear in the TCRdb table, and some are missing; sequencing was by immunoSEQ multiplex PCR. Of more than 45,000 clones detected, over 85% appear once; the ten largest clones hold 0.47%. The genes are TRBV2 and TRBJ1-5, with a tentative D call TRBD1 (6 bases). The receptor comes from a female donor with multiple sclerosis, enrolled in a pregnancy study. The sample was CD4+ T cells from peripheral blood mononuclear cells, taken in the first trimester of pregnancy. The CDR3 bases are TGTGCCAGCAGCCGTCGCACAGGGATAAGCAATCAGCCCCAGCATTTT. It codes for CASSRRTGISNQPQHF.